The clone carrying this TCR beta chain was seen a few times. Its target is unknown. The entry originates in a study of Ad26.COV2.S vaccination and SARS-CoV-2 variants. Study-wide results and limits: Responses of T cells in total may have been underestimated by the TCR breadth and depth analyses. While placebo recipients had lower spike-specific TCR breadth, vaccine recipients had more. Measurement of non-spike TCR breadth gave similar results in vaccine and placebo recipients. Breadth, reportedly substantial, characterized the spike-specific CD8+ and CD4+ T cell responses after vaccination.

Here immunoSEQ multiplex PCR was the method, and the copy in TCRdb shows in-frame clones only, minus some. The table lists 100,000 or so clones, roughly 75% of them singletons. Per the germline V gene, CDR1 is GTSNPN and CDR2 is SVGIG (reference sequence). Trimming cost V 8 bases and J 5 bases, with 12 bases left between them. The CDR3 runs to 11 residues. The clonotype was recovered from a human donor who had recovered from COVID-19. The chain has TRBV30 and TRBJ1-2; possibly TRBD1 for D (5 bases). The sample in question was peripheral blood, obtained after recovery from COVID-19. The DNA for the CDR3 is TGTGCCCAAAGGGGCGCTTATGGCTACACCTTC. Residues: CAQRGAYGYTF.